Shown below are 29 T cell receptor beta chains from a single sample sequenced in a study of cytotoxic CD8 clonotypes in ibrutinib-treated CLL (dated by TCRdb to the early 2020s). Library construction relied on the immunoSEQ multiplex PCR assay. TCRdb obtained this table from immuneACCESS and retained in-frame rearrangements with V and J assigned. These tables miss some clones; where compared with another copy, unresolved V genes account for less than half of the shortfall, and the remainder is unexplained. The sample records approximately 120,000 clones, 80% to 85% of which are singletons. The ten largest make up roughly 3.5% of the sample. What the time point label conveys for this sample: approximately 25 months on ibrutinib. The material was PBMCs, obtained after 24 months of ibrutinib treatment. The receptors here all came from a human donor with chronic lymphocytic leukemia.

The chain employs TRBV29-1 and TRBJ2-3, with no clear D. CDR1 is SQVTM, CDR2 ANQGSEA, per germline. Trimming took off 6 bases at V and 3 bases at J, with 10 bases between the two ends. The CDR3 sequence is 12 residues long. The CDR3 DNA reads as TGCAGCGTCGCTCCCGGGACAGATACGCAGTATTTT. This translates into CSVAPGTDTQYF.

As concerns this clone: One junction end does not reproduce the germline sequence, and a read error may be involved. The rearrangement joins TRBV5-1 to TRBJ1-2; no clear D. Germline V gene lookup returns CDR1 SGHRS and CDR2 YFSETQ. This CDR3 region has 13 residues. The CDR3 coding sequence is TGTGCCAGCAGCTTGTCCAGAAACTATGGCTACACCTTC. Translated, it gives CASSLSRNYGYTF.

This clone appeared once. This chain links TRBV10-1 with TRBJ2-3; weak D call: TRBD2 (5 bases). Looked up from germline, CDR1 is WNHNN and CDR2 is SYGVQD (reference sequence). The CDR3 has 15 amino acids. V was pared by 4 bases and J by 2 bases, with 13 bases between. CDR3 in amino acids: CASSAKEALTDTQYF. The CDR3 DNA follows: TGCGCCAGCAGTGCCAAGGAGGCGCTCACAGATACGCAGTATTTT.

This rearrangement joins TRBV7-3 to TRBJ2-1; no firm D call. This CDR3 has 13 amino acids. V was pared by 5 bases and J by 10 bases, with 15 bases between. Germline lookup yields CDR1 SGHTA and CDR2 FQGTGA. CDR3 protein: CASSPMAEQEQFF. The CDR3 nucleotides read TGTGCCAGCAGCCCGATGGCCGAACAAGAGCAGTTCTTC. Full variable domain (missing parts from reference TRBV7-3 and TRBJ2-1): GAGVSQTPSNKVTEKGKYVELRCDPISGHTALYWYRQSLGQGPEFLIYFQGTGAADDSGLPNDRFFAVRPEGSVSTLKIQRTERGDSAVYLCASSPMAEQEQFFGPGTRLTVL.

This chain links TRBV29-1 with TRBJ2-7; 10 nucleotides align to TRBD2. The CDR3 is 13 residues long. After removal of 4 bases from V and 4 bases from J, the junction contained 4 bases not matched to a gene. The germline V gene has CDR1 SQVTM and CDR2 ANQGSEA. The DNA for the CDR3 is TGCAGCGTTGGTCCTAGCGGGGGATACGAGCAGTACTTC. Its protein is CSVGPSGGYEQYF.

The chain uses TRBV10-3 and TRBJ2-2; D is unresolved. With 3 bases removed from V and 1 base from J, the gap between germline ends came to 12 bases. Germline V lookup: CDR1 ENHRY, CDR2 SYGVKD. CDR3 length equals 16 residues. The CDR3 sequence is CAISDSGRVNTGELFF. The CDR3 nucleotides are TGTGCCATCAGTGATAGTGGACGGGTGAACACCGGGGAGCTGTTTTTT.

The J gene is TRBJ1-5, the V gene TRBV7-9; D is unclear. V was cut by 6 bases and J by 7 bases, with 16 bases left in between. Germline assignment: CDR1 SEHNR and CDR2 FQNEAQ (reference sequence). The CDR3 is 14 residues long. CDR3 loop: CASSLEGSSQPQHF. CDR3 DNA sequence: TGTGCCAGCAGTCTAGAGGGTTCGAGCCAGCCCCAGCATTTT.

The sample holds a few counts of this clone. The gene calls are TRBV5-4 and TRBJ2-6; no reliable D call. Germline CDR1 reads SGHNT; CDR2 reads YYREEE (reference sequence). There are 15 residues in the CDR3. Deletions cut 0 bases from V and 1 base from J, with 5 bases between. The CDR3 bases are TGTGCCAGCAGCTTGGTGGGATCTGGGGCCAACGTCCTGACTTTC. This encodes CASSLVGSGANVLTF.

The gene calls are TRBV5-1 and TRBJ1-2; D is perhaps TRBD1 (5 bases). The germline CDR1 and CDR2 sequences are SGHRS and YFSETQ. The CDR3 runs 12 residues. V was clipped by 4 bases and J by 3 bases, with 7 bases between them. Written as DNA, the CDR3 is TGCGCCAGCAGCCTGACAGACTATGGCTACACCTTC. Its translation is CASSLTDYGYTF.

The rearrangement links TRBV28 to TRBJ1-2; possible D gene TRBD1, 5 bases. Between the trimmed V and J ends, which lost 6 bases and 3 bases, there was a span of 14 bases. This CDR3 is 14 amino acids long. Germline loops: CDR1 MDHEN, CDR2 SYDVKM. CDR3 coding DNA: TGTGCCAGCAGAAAAGCGGGGCCCCACTATGGCTACACCTTC. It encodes CASRKAGPHYGYTF.

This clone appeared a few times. The CDR3 coding sequence is TGTGCCAGCAGTTCCATCTATGGCTACACCTTC. It yields the protein CASSSIYGYTF. The chain links TRBV2 to TRBJ1-2; D is unresolved. The V and J ends lost 5 bases and 4 bases respectively, with 5 bases between them. CDR3 length: 11 amino acids. Germline loops: CDR1 SNHLY, CDR2 FYNNEI.

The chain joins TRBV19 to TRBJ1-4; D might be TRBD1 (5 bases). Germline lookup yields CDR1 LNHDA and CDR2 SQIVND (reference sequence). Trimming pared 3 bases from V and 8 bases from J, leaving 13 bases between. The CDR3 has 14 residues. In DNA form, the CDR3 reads TGTGCCAGTAGTATCGACAGTGGGATGGAAAAACTGTTTTTT. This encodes CASSIDSGMEKLFF.

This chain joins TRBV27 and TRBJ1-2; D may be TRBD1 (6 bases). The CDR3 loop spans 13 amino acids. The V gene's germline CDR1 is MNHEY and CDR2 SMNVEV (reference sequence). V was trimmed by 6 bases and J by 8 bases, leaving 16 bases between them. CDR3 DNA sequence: TGTGCCAGCAGGGGATGGGGGGCGGGAGGCTACACCTTC. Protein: CASRGWGAGGYTF.

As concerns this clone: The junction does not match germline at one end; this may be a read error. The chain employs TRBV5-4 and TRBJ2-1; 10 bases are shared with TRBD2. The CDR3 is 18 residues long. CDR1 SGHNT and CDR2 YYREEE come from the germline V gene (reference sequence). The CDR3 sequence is CASSQDPGASGGYNEQFF. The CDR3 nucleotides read TGCGCCAGCAGCCAAGATCCAGGGGCTAGCGGGGGATACAATGAGCAGTTCTTC.

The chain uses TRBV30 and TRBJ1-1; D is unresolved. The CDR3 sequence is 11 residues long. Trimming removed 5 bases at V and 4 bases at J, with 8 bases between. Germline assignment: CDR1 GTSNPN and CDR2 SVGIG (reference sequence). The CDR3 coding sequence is TGTGCCTGGCTGGTTTTCACTGAAGCTTTCTTT. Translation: CAWLVFTEAFF.

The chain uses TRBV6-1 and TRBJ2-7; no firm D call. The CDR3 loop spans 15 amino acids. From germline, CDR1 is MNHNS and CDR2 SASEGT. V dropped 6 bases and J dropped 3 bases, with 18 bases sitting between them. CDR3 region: CASREILSSLYEQYF. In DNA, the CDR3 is TGTGCCAGCAGAGAGATATTATCCAGTCTCTACGAGCAGTACTTC.

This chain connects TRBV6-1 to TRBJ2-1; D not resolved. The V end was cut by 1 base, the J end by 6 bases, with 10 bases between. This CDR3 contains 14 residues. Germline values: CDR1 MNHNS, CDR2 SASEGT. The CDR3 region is CASSEVVWGNEQFF. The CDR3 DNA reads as TGTGCCAGCAGTGAAGTAGTATGGGGCAATGAGCAGTTCTTC.

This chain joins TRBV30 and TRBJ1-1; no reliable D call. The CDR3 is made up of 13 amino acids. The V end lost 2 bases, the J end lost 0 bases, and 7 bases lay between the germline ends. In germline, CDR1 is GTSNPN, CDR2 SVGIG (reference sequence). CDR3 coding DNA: TGTGCCTGGAGTAAGGGTTTGAACACTGAAGCTTTCTTT. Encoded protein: CAWSKGLNTEAFF.

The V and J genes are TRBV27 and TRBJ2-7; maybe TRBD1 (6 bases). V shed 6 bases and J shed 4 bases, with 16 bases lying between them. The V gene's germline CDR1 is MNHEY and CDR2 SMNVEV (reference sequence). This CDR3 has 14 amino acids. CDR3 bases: TGTGCCAGCAGCCCCCGGGACACCTCTTACGAGCAGTACTTC. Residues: CASSPRDTSYEQYF.

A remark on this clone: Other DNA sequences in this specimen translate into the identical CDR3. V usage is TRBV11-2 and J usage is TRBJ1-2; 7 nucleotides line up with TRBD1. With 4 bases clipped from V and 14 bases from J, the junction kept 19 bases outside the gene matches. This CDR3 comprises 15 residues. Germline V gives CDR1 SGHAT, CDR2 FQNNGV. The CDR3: CASSSDWGQGGPKTF. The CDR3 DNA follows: TGTGCCAGCAGCTCAGATTGGGGCCAGGGGGGACCGAAGACCTTC. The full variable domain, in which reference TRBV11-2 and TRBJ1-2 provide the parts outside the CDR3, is EAGVAQSPRYKIIEKRQSVAFWCNPISGHATLYWYQQILGQGPKLLIQFQNNGVVDDSQLPKDRFSAERLKGVDSTLKIQPAKLEDSAVYLCASSSDWGQGGPKTFGSGTRLTVV.

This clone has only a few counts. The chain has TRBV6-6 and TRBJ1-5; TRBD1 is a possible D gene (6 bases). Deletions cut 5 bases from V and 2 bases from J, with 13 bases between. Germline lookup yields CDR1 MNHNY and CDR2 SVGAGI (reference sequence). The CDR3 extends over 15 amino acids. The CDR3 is CASSAYRDGNQPQHF. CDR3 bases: TGTGCCAGCAGTGCGTACAGGGATGGCAATCAGCCCCAGCATTTT.

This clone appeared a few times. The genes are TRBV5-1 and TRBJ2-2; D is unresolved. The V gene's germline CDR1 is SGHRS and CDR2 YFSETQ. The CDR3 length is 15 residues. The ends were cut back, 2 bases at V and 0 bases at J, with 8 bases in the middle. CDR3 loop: CASSFEHTNTGELFF. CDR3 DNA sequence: TGCGCCAGCAGCTTCGAACACACGAACACCGGGGAGCTGTTTTTT. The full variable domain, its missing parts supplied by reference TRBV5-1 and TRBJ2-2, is KAGVTQTPRYLIKTRGQQVTLSCSPISGHRSVSWYQQTPGQGLQFLFEYFSETQRNKGNFPGRFSGRQFSNSRSEMNVSTLELGDSALYLCASSFEHTNTGELFFGEGSRLTVL.

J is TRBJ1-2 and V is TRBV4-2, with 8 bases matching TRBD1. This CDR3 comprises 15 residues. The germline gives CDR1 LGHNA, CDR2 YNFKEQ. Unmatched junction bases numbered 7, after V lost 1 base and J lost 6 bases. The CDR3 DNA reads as TGTGCCAGCAGCCAAGTGGGACAGGCCGGACATGGCTACACCTTC. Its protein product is CASSQVGQAGHGYTF.

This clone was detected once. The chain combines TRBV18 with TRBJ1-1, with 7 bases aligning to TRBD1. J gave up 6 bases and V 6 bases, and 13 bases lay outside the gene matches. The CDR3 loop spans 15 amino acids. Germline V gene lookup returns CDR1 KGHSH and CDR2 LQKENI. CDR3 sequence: CASSTLQGGGSEAFF. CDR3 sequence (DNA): TGTGCCAGCTCTACTCTCCAGGGGGGCGGTTCTGAAGCTTTCTTT. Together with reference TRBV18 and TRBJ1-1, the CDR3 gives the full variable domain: NAGVMQNPRHLVRRRGQEARLRCSPMKGHSHVYWYRQLPEEGLKFMVYLQKENIIDESGMPKERFSAEFPKEGPSILRIQQVVRGDSAAYFCASSTLQGGGSEAFFGQGTRLTVV.

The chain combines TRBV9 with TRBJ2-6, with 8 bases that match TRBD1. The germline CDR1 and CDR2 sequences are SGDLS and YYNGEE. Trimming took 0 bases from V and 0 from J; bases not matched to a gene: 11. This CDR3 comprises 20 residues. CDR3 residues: CASSVGPWTGRSSGANVLTF. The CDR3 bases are TGTGCCAGCAGCGTAGGCCCTTGGACAGGGCGAAGCTCTGGGGCCAACGTCCTGACTTTC.

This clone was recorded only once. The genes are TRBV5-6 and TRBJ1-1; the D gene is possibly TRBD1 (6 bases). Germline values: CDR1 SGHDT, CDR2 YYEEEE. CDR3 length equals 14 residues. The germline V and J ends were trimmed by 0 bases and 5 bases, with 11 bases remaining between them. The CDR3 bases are TGTGCCAGCAGCTTGGAGTACAGGGCGACTGAAGCTTTCTTT. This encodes CASSLEYRATEAFF.

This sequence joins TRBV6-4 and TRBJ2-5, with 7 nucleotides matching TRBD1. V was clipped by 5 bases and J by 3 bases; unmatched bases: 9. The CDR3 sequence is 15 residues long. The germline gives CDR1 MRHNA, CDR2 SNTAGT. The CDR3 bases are TGTGCCAGCAGTCCTACAGGGACAGTTGAAGAGACCCAGTACTTC. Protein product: CASSPTGTVEETQYF.

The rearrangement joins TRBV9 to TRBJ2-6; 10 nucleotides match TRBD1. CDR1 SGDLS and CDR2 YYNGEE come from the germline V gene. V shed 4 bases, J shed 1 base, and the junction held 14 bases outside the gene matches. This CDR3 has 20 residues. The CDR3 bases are TGTGCCAGCAGCCCTGAAGTGTGGGACAGGGGAAGGTCTGGGGCCAACGTCCTGACTTTC. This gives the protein CASSPEVWDRGRSGANVLTF.

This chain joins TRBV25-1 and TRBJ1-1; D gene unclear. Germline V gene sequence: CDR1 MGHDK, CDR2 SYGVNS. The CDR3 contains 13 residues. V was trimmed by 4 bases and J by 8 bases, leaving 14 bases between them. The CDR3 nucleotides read TGTGCCAGCAGTGCGATAAAAGGAGGGGAAGCTTTCTTT. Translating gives CASSAIKGGEAFF.